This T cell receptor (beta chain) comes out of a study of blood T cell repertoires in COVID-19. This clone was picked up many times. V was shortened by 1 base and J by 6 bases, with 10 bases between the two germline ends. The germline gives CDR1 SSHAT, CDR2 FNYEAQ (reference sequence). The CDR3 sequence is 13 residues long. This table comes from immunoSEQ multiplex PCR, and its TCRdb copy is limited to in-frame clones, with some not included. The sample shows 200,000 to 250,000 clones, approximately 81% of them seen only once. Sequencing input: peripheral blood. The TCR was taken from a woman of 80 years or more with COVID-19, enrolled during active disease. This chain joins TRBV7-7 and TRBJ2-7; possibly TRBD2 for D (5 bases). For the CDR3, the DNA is TGTGCCAGCAGCTTAGTCGGGGATTCCGAGCAGTACTTC. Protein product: CASSLVGDSEQYF.